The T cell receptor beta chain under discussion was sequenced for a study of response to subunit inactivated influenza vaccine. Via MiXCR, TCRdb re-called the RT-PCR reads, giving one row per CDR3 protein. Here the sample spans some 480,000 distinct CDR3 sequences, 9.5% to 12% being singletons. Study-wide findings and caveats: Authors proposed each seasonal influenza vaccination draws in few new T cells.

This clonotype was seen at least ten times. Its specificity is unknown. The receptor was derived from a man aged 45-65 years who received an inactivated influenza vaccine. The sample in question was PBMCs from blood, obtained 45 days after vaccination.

The CDR3 nucleotides read TGTGCCACCAGTTCAGGGCCAGGTTCACCCCTCCACTTT. Protein product: CATSSGPGSPLHF. The chain links TRBV5-5 to TRBJ1-6, with D perhaps matching TRBD1 (5 bases). The CDR3 consists of 13 residues. Germline CDR1 and CDR2: SGHKS and YYEKEE (reference sequence). Trimming took 9 bases from V and 9 from J, leaving 16 bases between them.